This TCR beta chain was sequenced in a study of blood T cell repertoires in COVID-19. Overall study context: Some COVID-19 samples were acute and others convalescent; all came from the United States, Italy and Spain. PBMCs, B-cell-depleted T cells, or T cells were the source of the cDNA or gDNA that made up the material.

The V gene end was trimmed by 3 bases and the J gene end by 7 bases; junction bases not matched to a gene: 9. Germline CDR1 is SGDLS and CDR2 is YYNGEE. CDR3 length: 15 residues. In the study's own analysis: Reference gene primer amplification yielded estimated nucleated cell counts. Assay used: immunoSEQ multiplex PCR; TCRdb lists only in-frame clones, some missing. That table supplies the V and J calls and clone size; D and trimming were determined from the DNA. This sample yields 63,000 or so clones, of which approximately 90% are seen a single time; almost 4% belongs to the top ten. The sequenced sample consisted of peripheral blood. The clonotype comes from a man aged 70-80 years with active COVID-19. The V gene is TRBV9, the J gene TRBJ2-1; TRBD2 aligns across 8 bases. CDR3 sequence: CASSATSGTNNEQFF. CDR3 bases: TGTGCCAGCAGCGCCACTAGCGGAACTAATAATGAGCAGTTCTTC.